This T cell receptor beta chain was sequenced in a study of vaccination and CD4 T cells after COVID-19. Looking at the study overall: Sampling post-COVID took place a median around 91 days after diagnosis (range 35 to 161). Study-level findings and limits: The study sampled relatively few convalescent patients and omitted early post-infection timepoints.

Sequencing of DNA taken from cultured CD4+ T cells relied on the Oncomine TCR Beta short-read assay. Genomic DNA from cultured CD4+ T cells was extracted. TCRdb ran MiXCR on the PCR reads and lists one entry per CDR3 protein. This table has around 8,100 distinct CDR3 sequences, roughly three fifths appearing once. A note on this clonotype: Antigen unknown.

The ends lost 7 bases at V and 2 bases at J; junction bases unmatched: 4. The germline gives CDR1 DFQATT, CDR2 SNEGSKA (reference sequence). This CDR3 is built from 14 residues. Noted treatment: roughly ten-day PBMC culture with coronavirus spike peptide pools or control peptides (ViraFEST assay). The sequenced sample was CD4+ T cells from blood, cultured in vitro. V and J are TRBV20-1 and TRBJ1-5; 11 bases align to TRBD1. The sequence derives from a human donor who had recovered from COVID-19. The CDR3 loop reads CSGTGGAGNQPQHF. The CDR3 DNA sequence: TGCAGTGGGACAGGGGGCGCAGGCAATCAGCCCCAGCATTTT.